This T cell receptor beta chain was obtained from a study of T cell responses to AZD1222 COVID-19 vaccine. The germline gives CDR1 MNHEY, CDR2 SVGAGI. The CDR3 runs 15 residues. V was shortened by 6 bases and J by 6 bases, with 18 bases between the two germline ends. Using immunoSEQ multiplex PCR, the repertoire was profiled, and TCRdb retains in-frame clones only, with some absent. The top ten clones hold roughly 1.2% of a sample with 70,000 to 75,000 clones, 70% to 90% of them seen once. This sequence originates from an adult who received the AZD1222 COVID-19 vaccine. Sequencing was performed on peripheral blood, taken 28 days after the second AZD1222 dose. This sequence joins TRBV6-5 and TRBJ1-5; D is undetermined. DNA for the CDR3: TGTGCCAGCAGGCCATCGGGAGGGAGCCTTCAGCCCCAGCATTTT. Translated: CASRPSGGSLQPQHF.